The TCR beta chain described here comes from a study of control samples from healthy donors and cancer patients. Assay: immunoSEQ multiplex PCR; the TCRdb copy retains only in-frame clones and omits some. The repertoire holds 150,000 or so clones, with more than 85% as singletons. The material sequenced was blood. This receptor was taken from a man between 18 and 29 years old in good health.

For the CDR3, the DNA is TGTGCCAGCAGCTTAGTTACCCAGGGGCAGTCGACTGAAGCTTTCTTT. As protein: CASSLVTQGQSTEAFF. The chain has TRBV7-2 and TRBJ1-1, with D perhaps TRBD1 (6 bases). The ends were cut back, 1 base at V and 5 bases at J, with 17 bases in the middle. Germline V gene sequence: CDR1 SGHTA, CDR2 FQGNSA. The CDR3 totals 16 residues.